This section outlines one T cell receptor (beta chain) sequence together with its context. What it binds is unknown. This sample's RNA came from whole unsorted tissue. Newly diagnosed lung cancer patients had thoracic surgery in China, August–late 2014, without prior chemotherapy. TCRbeta libraries were built with three rounds of nested PCR, modified from ARM-PCR. TCRdb recomputed calls from the multiplex PCR reads with MiXCR, one row per CDR3 protein. The sample lists roughly 200,000 distinct CDR3 sequences; over 55% were seen once. This sample was included in a study of tumor and adjacent non-tumor tissue in lung cancer. The study's findings and limits: TCR diversity was significantly greater in tumor than normal lung tissue.

The CDR3 loop spans 14 amino acids. Germline V lookup: CDR1 SQVTM, CDR2 ANQGSEA. V was cut by 0 bases and J by 3 bases, with 12 bases left in between. The J gene is TRBJ2-7, the V gene TRBV29-1; the D gene is possibly TRBD2 (6 bases). Sequenced material: lung tumor tissue. The TCR was taken from a man aged 55 to 70 with non-small cell lung cancer. As DNA, the CDR3 is TGCAGCGTTGAAGATCGGGACTTAATCTACGAGCAGTACTTC. Its protein is CSVEDRDLIYEQYF.